This T cell receptor (beta chain) emerged from a study of post-analysis software for immune sequencing data. In the study overall: In terms of disease course, relapsing-remitting, secondary progressive and progressive-relapsing multiple sclerosis were included.

For this clonotype: Its cognate antigen is unknown.

Trimming took 4 bases from V and 2 from J, leaving 19 bases between them. CDR1 SGHRS and CDR2 YFSETQ come from the germline V gene. The CDR3 is 16 residues long. Study conclusions and caveats: Higher frequency in patients than in controls was seen for 5 or 6 TRBV segments, with TRBV5-6, TRBV5-1 and TRBV20-1 among them.

Each TCR beta cDNA library carried unique molecular identifiers. Input populations of 1 to 10 million T cells gave rise to some 500,000 cDNA molecules. From the PCR reads, TCRdb called clonotypes with MiXCR, one entry per CDR3 protein. The sample lists about 770,000 distinct CDR3 sequences, about 43% seen once, with approximately 5% in the top ten. The receptor comes from a girl aged 10-17 years with multiple sclerosis. The chain has TRBV5-1 and TRBJ2-7; D might be TRBD1 (7 bases). Sequenced input: blood. The CDR3 sequence: CASSAGISTGTYEQYF. CDR3 DNA: TGCGCCAGCAGCGCGGGAATCTCGACAGGGACCTACGAGCAGTACTTC.